This T cell receptor (beta chain) comes out of a study of blood T cell repertoires in COVID-19. The overall study: The United States, Italy and Spain supplied acute and convalescent COVID-19 samples. PBMCs, B-cell-depleted T cells, or T cells were the source of the cDNA or gDNA that made up the material.

Authors' methods: Reference gene primers were amplified, and this amplification served to estimate nucleated cell counts. Method: immunoSEQ multiplex PCR; TCRdb's copy keeps in-frame clones and lacks some. V and J calls and clone size are copied from that table; D and trimming were computed from the DNA. The table shows approximately 170,000 clones, with 70% to 85% occurring only once. CDR1 is GTSNPN, CDR2 SVGIG, per germline (reference sequence). CDR3 size: 14 residues. Deletions cut 3 bases from V and 6 bases from J, with 12 bases between. Material: peripheral blood. This chain uses TRBV30 with TRBJ1-6; no clear D. The source of this sequence is a woman aged 50 to 60 with acute or convalescent COVID-19. CDR3 in DNA: TGTGCCTGGAGATGGCAGATATTTAATTCACCCCTCCACTTT. This gives the protein CAWRWQIFNSPLHF.